Many counts were recorded for the clone carrying this T cell receptor (beta chain). This specimen comes from a study of T-cell memory formation after mild COVID-19. The ends lost 2 bases at V and 6 bases at J; junction bases unmatched: 11. Germline assignment: CDR1 SGDLS and CDR2 YYNGEE. The CDR3 sequence is 15 residues long. TCRdb ran MiXCR on the 5' RACE reads and lists one entry per CDR3 protein. The table has under 250,000 distinct CDR3 sequences, less than 20% seen once; the top ten hold around 2.2%. The sample comprised PBMCs or a T cell subset sorted from them (not recorded which). The source of this sequence is an adult woman who had mild COVID-19 (a few samples of this study predate the infection). Cell type and time point are not known. The V call is TRBV9, the J call TRBJ2-7; 7 bases map to TRBD1. CDR3 DNA: TGTGCCAGCAGCGTCGGGACAGTAGCAGGGACCGAGCAGTACTTC. Translated, it gives CASSVGTVAGTEQYF.